The 19 T cell receptor beta chains listed next were all sequenced from one sample in a study of response to subunit inactivated influenza vaccine. In TCRdb, the RT-PCR reads were re-called with MiXCR into one record per CDR3 protein. In the table there are around 850,000 distinct CDR3 sequences, about 18% of which are singletons. Sequenced here: PBMCs from blood, sampled 5 to 6 days after vaccination. These receptors all come from a man aged 50 to 59 who received an inactivated influenza vaccine.

This rearrangement joins TRBV12-5 to TRBJ2-1; D might be TRBD1 (6 bases). V was pared by 10 bases and J by 1 base, with 17 bases between. The germline V gene encodes CDR1 LGHNT and CDR2 FRNRAP. The CDR3 totals 15 residues. The CDR3 DNA is TGTGCTACTGCATTAACAGGGAATTCCTACAATGAGCAGTTCTTC. Protein: CATALTGNSYNEQFF.

This clonotype was counted between two and nine times. This clone may be a read error of a much larger clone one base away. Here the CDR3 reads CASSQGASGYNEQFF. CDR3 in DNA: TGCGCCAGCAGCCAAGGGGCTAGCGGCTACAATGAGCAGTTCTTC. The chain links TRBV4-3 to TRBJ2-1; 7 nucleotides align to TRBD2. In germline, CDR1 is LGHNA, CDR2 YSLEER. Trimming at V came to 1 base and at J to 3 bases, leaving 3 bases not matched to a gene. The CDR3 is 15 residues long.

This clonotype occurred a few times. This chain uses TRBV7-3 with TRBJ2-1, with 13 bases lining up with TRBD2. J gave up 2 bases and V 4 bases, and 11 bases lay outside the gene matches. This CDR3 has 19 amino acids. The germline V gene encodes CDR1 SGHTA and CDR2 FQGTGA. The CDR3 nucleotides are TGTGCCAGCAGCTACCTAGCCGGCGGACTAGCGGGAGCCTACAATGAGCAGTTCTTC. Translation: CASSYLAGGLAGAYNEQFF.

The chain couples TRBV29-1 to TRBJ2-7; TRBD1 matches at 12 bases. Germline CDR1 SQVTM, CDR2 ANQGSEA. J lost 6 bases, V lost 3 bases, and 6 bases had no gene match. This CDR3 contains 14 residues. CDR3 region: CSVESGQGAGEQYF. The CDR3 DNA follows: TGCAGCGTTGAGTCGGGACAGGGGGCCGGCGAGCAGTACTTC.

This clonotype was seen a handful of times. J is TRBJ1-5 and V is TRBV20-1; D remains unclear. Germline CDR1 DFQATT, CDR2 SNEGSKA (reference sequence). With 4 bases removed from V and 4 bases from J, the gap between germline ends came to 11 bases. The CDR3 loop spans 13 amino acids. CDR3 loop: CSATEDQNQPQHF. The CDR3 nucleotides read TGCAGTGCTACGGAGGACCAGAATCAGCCCCAGCATTTT.

The J gene is TRBJ2-7, the V gene TRBV28; D call uncertain. The CDR3 has 13 amino acids. The V gene lost 6 bases and the J gene lost 2 bases, with 11 bases spanning the gap. Germline V lookup: CDR1 MDHEN, CDR2 SYDVKM. The DNA for the CDR3 is TGTGCCAGCAGGTTACACGACACCTACGAGCAGTACTTC. Translating gives CASRLHDTYEQYF.

In this sample, this clonotype turned up a few times. The genes are TRBV7-2 and TRBJ2-3, with 7 bases identical to TRBD1. The CDR3 has 16 amino acids. The germline CDR1 and CDR2 sequences are SGHTA and FQGNSA. V lost 2 bases and J lost 5; bases outside the gene matches: 10. The CDR3 loop is CASSLPGTARGDTQYF. The CDR3 coding sequence is TGTGCCAGCAGCTTACCGGGGACAGCCCGGGGAGATACGCAGTATTTT.

The V call is TRBV7-2, the J call TRBJ2-5, with D unclear. Trimming removed 8 bases from V and 5 bases from J, with 12 bases in between. CDR3 length: 12 amino acids. Germline CDR1 is SGHTA and CDR2 is FQGNSA. CDR3 residues: CASGYGWETQYF. The CDR3 bases are TGTGCCAGCGGCTACGGGTGGGAGACCCAGTACTTC.

Ten or more counts support this clonotype. This chain uses TRBV7-2 with TRBJ1-5; D not certain. Germline-derived CDR1 and CDR2 are SGHTA and FQGNSA. The length of the CDR3 is 13 residues. Trimming cost V 4 bases and J 2 bases, with 6 bases left between them. DNA of the CDR3: TGTGCCAGCAGCTACCAGGGCAATCAGCCCCAGCATTTT. Protein sequence: CASSYQGNQPQHF.

This chain uses TRBV5-1 with TRBJ1-5; D is uncertain. This CDR3 spans 13 amino acids. The germline CDR1 and CDR2 sequences are SGHRS and YFSETQ. V was pared by 0 bases and J by 5 bases, with 6 bases between. In DNA, the CDR3 is TGCGCCAGCAGCTTGGAAGGTTATCAGCCCCAGCATTTT. This sequence encodes CASSLEGYQPQHF. Variable domain in full (rest from reference TRBV5-1 and TRBJ1-5): KAGVTQTPRYLIKTRGQQVTLSCSPISGHRSVSWYQQTPGQGLQFLFEYFSETQRNKGNFPGRFSGRQFSNSRSEMNVSTLELGDSALYLCASSLEGYQPQHFGDGTRLSIL.

A few counts support this clonotype. V usage is TRBV27 and J usage is TRBJ1-5; 10 positions match TRBD1. V shed 6 bases, J shed 2 bases, and the junction held 4 bases outside the gene matches. Germline CDR1 MNHEY, CDR2 SMNVEV (reference sequence). The CDR3 runs 15 residues. Written as DNA, the CDR3 is TGTGCCAGCAGCCACGGACAGGGGGGCAATCAGCCCCAGCATTTT. It translates to CASSHGQGGNQPQHF.

The chain couples TRBV7-9 to TRBJ2-1; D ambiguous. The length of the CDR3 is 15 residues. Per germline, CDR1 SEHNR and CDR2 FQNEAQ (reference sequence). V gave up 2 bases and J gave up 0 bases, with 8 bases separating them. The DNA of the CDR3 is TGTGCCAGCAGCTTATTCCGGAGCTCCTACAATGAGCAGTTCTTC. This gives the protein CASSLFRSSYNEQFF.

This clonotype was seen repeatedly, ten times or more. The V call is TRBV4-3, the J call TRBJ2-7, with D unresolved. Germline assignment: CDR1 LGHNA and CDR2 YSLEER. Trimming removed 0 bases from V and 0 bases from J, with 12 bases in between. The CDR3 contains 16 residues. The CDR3 DNA follows: TGCGCCAGCAGCCAAGAGCCAGGCTGGAGCTCCTACGAGCAGTACTTC. Encoded protein: CASSQEPGWSSYEQYF.

This clonotype was counted a few times. This sequence joins TRBV20-1 and TRBJ2-3; 7 bases map to TRBD2. CDR1 and CDR2 from the germline V gene are DFQATT and SNEGSKA (reference sequence). The J segment lost 4 bases and the V segment lost 6 bases, leaving 16 bases of the junction unmatched. The CDR3 is made up of 16 amino acids. Here the CDR3 DNA reads TGCAGTGCCCCCTGGGCGCTGGCGGGAGTTGCAGATACGCAGTATTTT. It specifies CSAPWALAGVADTQYF.

This clonotype turned up a few times. This chain links TRBV7-9 with TRBJ2-7; D is undetermined. The germline V gene has CDR1 SEHNR and CDR2 FQNEAQ (reference sequence). The V gene lost 5 bases and the J gene lost 3 bases, with 11 bases spanning the gap. CDR3 length: 13 residues. CDR3 in DNA: TGTGCCAGCAGCCCACGGAAGAACTACGAGCAGTACTTC. Encoded protein: CASSPRKNYEQYF.

This clonotype was counted at least ten times. J is TRBJ1-5 and V is TRBV24-1; TRBD1 matches 11 bases. This CDR3 region has 14 residues. The V gene's germline CDR1 is KGHDR and CDR2 SFDVKD. V lost 4 bases, J lost 11 bases, and 6 bases stayed unmatched. This CDR3 reads CATSESGTGGAQHF. CDR3 in DNA: TGTGCCACCAGTGAATCCGGGACAGGGGGAGCCCAGCATTTT.

This clonotype has only a few counts. V gene TRBV10-3 combines with J gene TRBJ2-3; a possible D gene is TRBD2 (6 bases). The CDR3 totals 11 residues. Germline V gene sequence: CDR1 ENHRY, CDR2 SYGVKD. V lost 11 bases to trimming and J lost 6 bases, with 12 bases between them. This chain's CDR3 is CAVTAGDTQYF. CDR3 nucleotide sequence: TGTGCCGTTACGGCGGGGGATACGCAGTATTTT.

The chain combines TRBV7-2 with TRBJ2-3; D is possibly TRBD1 or TRBD2 (5 bases each). CDR1 SGHTA and CDR2 FQGNSA come from the germline V gene. The CDR3 is made up of 15 amino acids. Trimming removed 4 bases from V and 4 bases from J, with 15 bases in between. DNA of the CDR3: TGTGCCAGCAGCTCAACCGGGACCGGCGCAGATACGCAGTATTTT. Its protein product is CASSSTGTGADTQYF.

This clonotype has just a few counts. This chain uses TRBV20-1 with TRBJ2-7; maybe TRBD2 (5 bases). Germline lookup yields CDR1 DFQATT and CDR2 SNEGSKA (reference sequence). V was cut by 0 bases and J by 2 bases, with 11 bases left in between. The CDR3 is 14 residues long. Here the CDR3 reads CSARESEGPYEQYF. The CDR3 region has the DNA TGCAGTGCTAGAGAAAGTGAGGGCCCCTACGAGCAGTACTTC.